Following are 25 T cell receptor beta chains from one sample sequenced in a study of post-analysis software for immune sequencing data (dated by TCRdb to about 2015). Libraries were made using PCR. Instrument on record: Illumina HiSeq 2500. To reduce PCR and sequencing biases, unique molecular identifiers were incorporated into the TCR beta cDNA libraries. TCRdb took the public reads, trimmed them with fastp at Q25, ran MiXCR for clone calling and kept in-frame beta chains. Identical CDR3 proteins give one entry, which carries the most common genes and DNA. Recorded for this sample are roughly 800,000 distinct CDR3 sequences; 25% to 30% of them occurred a single time. The ten largest make up approximately 0.6% of the sample. Antigens for these TCRs are unknown. General findings and caveats noted by the study authors: Several TRBV segments, including TRBV5-6, TRBV5-1 and TRBV20-1, were significantly more frequent in patients than controls.

The specimen sequenced was blood. The receptor source for this set is a girl under 18 with multiple sclerosis.

In the case of this clonotype: One junction end does not reproduce the germline sequence, and a read error may be involved. The gene calls are TRBV9 and TRBJ2-7; TRBD2 might be the D (5 bases). CDR3 length: 14 residues. Looked up from germline, CDR1 is SGDLS and CDR2 is YYNGEE. This chain's CDR3 is CACSVVGSAYEQYF. The CDR3 bases are TGTGCCTGCAGCGTAGTGGGTAGCGCCTACGAGCAGTACTTC.

This chain joins TRBV5-6 and TRBJ2-1; D may correspond to TRBD1 or TRBD2 (6 bases each). The CDR3 length is 16 residues. Trimming pared 0 bases from V and 2 bases from J, leaving 12 bases between. The germline V gene encodes CDR1 SGHDT and CDR2 YYEEEE. CDR3 residues: CASSLGGGPPYNEQFF. CDR3 nucleotide sequence: TGTGCCAGCAGCTTGGGTGGGGGGCCCCCCTACAATGAGCAGTTCTTC.

The chain uses TRBV12-3 or TRBV12-4 and TRBJ2-5; D is perhaps TRBD2 (6 bases). V lost 5 bases and J 1 base, leaving 17 bases between the germline ends. The length of the CDR3 is 16 residues. The CDR3 spells CASSEGLHGGQETQYF. The CDR3 DNA follows: TGTGCCAGCAGTGAGGGACTCCACGGGGGCCAAGAGACCCAGTACTTC.

This clonotype was counted only a few times. The chain recombines TRBV27 with TRBJ1-1, with no clear D. The CDR3 contains 12 residues. The germline V gene encodes CDR1 MNHEY and CDR2 SMNVEV (reference sequence). V lost 8 bases to trimming and J lost 1 base, with 8 bases between them. CDR3 region: CASQTTNTEAFF. DNA of the CDR3: TGTGCCAGCCAAACCACGAACACTGAAGCTTTCTTT.

The chain has TRBV20-1 and TRBJ1-5; D is perhaps TRBD1 (6 bases). Germline CDR1 DFQATT, CDR2 SNEGSKA (reference sequence). CDR3 size: 12 residues. With 6 bases removed from V and 4 bases from J, the gap between germline ends came to 10 bases. The CDR3 DNA sequence: TGCAGTGCCAGTCAGGGGAATCAGCCCCAGCATTTT. It is translated as CSASQGNQPQHF.

This chain joins TRBV11-2 and TRBJ2-3, with a possible D match to TRBD1 (5 bases). Germline V CDR1 and CDR2: SGHAT, FQNNGV. The CDR3 consists of 16 residues. V was trimmed by 5 bases and J by 1 base, leaving 16 bases between them. The DNA of the CDR3 is TGTGCCAGCAGCCCGTGGACACTCAAAGGCACAGATACGCAGTATTTT. Protein: CASSPWTLKGTDTQYF.

The rearrangement joins TRBV12-3 or TRBV12-4 to TRBJ2-7; 12 bases are a match to TRBD1. V shed 6 bases, J shed 5 bases, and the junction held 5 bases outside the gene matches. The CDR3 sequence is 14 residues long. The CDR3 sequence: CASRRGQGADEQYF. The CDR3, as DNA: TGTGCCAGCAGGAGGGGACAGGGGGCGGACGAGCAGTACTTC.

As for this clonotype: A much more abundant neighbour one base away suggests this may be a read error. The chain combines TRBV20-1 with TRBJ2-1, with TRBD2 identical over 14 bases. The CDR3 consists of 17 residues. V shed 8 bases and J 1 base; nucleotides not matched to a gene: 10. Germline V gene data show CDR1 as DFQATT and CDR2 as SNEGSKA (reference sequence). The DNA for the CDR3 is TGCAGTACTCCGGGACTAGCGGGAGAGCTTTCCTACAATGAGCAGTTCTTC. As protein: CSTPGLAGELSYNEQFF.

The chain carries TRBV2 and TRBJ1-2; 8 bases fit TRBD1. With 8 bases clipped from V and 3 bases from J, the junction kept 8 bases outside the gene matches. Germline V CDR1 and CDR2: SNHLY, FYNNEI. The length of the CDR3 is 14 residues. The CDR3 protein is CASSPRGRDYGYTF. CDR3 bases: TGTGCCAGCTCGCCCAGGGGGCGGGACTATGGCTACACCTTC.

This clonotype was counted ten times or more. The chain combines TRBV7-8 with TRBJ2-3, with D unresolved. There are 13 residues in the CDR3. Trimming removed 3 bases at V and 6 bases at J, with 10 bases between. The germline V gene has CDR1 SGHVS and CDR2 FQNEAQ. The CDR3: CASSFMLTDTQYF. CDR3 coding DNA: TGTGCCAGCAGCTTCATGCTTACCGATACGCAGTATTTT.

This rearrangement joins TRBV27 to TRBJ2-7; 8 nucleotides align to TRBD1. The J segment lost 12 bases and the V segment lost 6 bases, leaving 7 bases of the junction unmatched. CDR1 MNHEY and CDR2 SMNVEV come from the germline V gene (reference sequence). The CDR3 has 11 residues. The CDR3 loop reads CASRPGQVLYF. As DNA, the CDR3 is TGTGCCAGCAGGCCGGGACAGGTTTTGTACTTC.

The V call is TRBV19, the J call TRBJ1-5; 8 nucleotides match TRBD1. There are 15 residues in the CDR3. Germline CDR1 is LNHDA and CDR2 is SQIVND (reference sequence). V dropped 3 bases and J dropped 7; count of bases not matched to a gene: 8. In nucleotides, the CDR3 is TGTGCCAGTAGTATCGAAGGACAGGGAAGCCAGCCCCAGCATTTT. This sequence encodes CASSIEGQGSQPQHF. Full variable domain (missing parts from reference TRBV19 and TRBJ1-5): DGGITQSPKYLFRKEGQNVTLSCEQNLNHDAMYWYRQDPGQGLRLIYYSQIVNDFQKGDIAEGYSVSREKKESFPLTVTSAQKNPTAFYLCASSIEGQGSQPQHFGDGTRLSIL.

The V and J genes are TRBV4-1 and TRBJ1-1; 7 nucleotides match TRBD1. This CDR3 is built from 15 residues. After removal of 6 bases from V and 5 bases from J, the junction contained 12 bases not matched to a gene. Germline-derived CDR1 and CDR2 are MGHRA and YSYEKL. DNA for the CDR3: TGCGCCAGCAGGGAGTCCGGGACAGTTGGGACTGAAGCTTTCTTT. This sequence encodes CASRESGTVGTEAFF.

As for this clonotype: A much bigger clone sits one base away, suggesting this may be a read error. The chain recombines TRBV29-1 with TRBJ2-1; 10 positions match TRBD2. The CDR3 extends over 16 amino acids. Germline V lookup: CDR1 SQVTM, CDR2 ANQGSEA. V was pared by 7 bases and J by 4 bases, with 13 bases of the junction left unmatched. The CDR3 DNA is TGCAGCGCCCCAACCCATAGCGGGAGGCCGTACAATGAGCAGTTCTTC. Protein sequence: CSAPTHSGRPYNEQFF.

This clonotype was observed a handful of times. The V gene is TRBV15, the J gene TRBJ1-6; tentative D call: TRBD1 (5 bases). Germline lookup yields CDR1 LNHNV and CDR2 YYDKDF (reference sequence). The CDR3 covers 15 residues. V was shortened by 0 bases and J by 10 bases, with 13 bases between the two germline ends. Here the CDR3 reads CATSRESSRESPLHF. The CDR3 DNA is TGTGCCACCAGCAGAGAAAGTAGCAGGGAATCACCCCTCCACTTT.

The genes are TRBV7-2 and TRBJ2-7; a weak D match, TRBD2 (5 bases). Germline CDR1 reads SGHTA; CDR2 reads FQGNSA. CDR3 length equals 17 residues. Trimming left V 0 bases short and J 6 bases short, with 21 bases between. For the CDR3, the DNA is TGTGCCAGCAGCTTAGCGCATGGCATTAGCAAAGAGGGCGAGCAGTACTTC. Protein sequence: CASSLAHGISKEGEQYF.

The V and J genes are TRBV7-2 and TRBJ2-3; 11 nucleotides line up with TRBD1. The J segment lost 8 bases and the V segment lost 5 bases, leaving 9 bases of the junction unmatched. CDR3 length: 15 amino acids. Per the germline V gene, CDR1 is SGHTA and CDR2 is FQGNSA. CDR3 residues: CASSPGTGGLGTQYF. The CDR3, as DNA: TGTGCCAGCAGCCCCGGGACAGGGGGGCTGGGTACGCAGTATTTT.

The J gene is TRBJ2-3, the V gene TRBV5-1; 7 bases fit TRBD2. CDR1 is SGHRS, CDR2 YFSETQ, per germline. Trimming removed 4 bases from V and 6 bases from J; junction bases left unmatched: 17. The CDR3 length is 17 residues. As DNA, the CDR3 is TGCGCCAGCAGCCCCGGATTAGCGGGTCCAGAAACTGATACGCAGTATTTT. It specifies CASSPGLAGPETDTQYF.

This clonotype was observed a few times. The CDR3 here is CASRHSGTGPPKTQYF. The CDR3 DNA reads as TGTGCCAGCAGACACTCAGGGACAGGGCCTCCGAAGACCCAGTACTTC. This rearrangement joins TRBV28 to TRBJ2-7; 9 bases are a match to TRBD1. The J call may be faulty, since TRBJ2-5 better matches the DNA end. From germline, CDR1 is MDHEN and CDR2 SYDVKM. The CDR3 is made up of 16 amino acids.

This clonotype was observed a handful of times. The chain links TRBV6-1 to TRBJ1-4; 7 bases are shared with TRBD1. V shed 4 bases and J 10 bases; nucleotides not matched to a gene: 9. The germline CDR1 and CDR2 sequences are MNHNS and SASEGT. This CDR3 region has 14 residues. CDR3 bases: TGTGCCAGCAGTGGTGACAGGGCAATCGGAAAACTGTTTTTT. Protein product: CASSGDRAIGKLFF.

J is TRBJ2-1 and V is TRBV27; 7 bases align to TRBD2. CDR3 length: 15 amino acids. Germline V gene lookup returns CDR1 MNHEY and CDR2 SMNVEV (reference sequence). The trim removed 1 base at V and 7 bases at J, leaving 7 bases unmatched. The CDR3 region is CASSLWPSGQNEQFF. DNA of the CDR3: TGTGCCAGCAGTTTATGGCCTAGCGGTCAAAATGAGCAGTTCTTC.

About this clonotype itself: Germline is not matched at one junction end, which may reflect a read error. This chain uses TRBV4-1 with TRBJ1-1; weak D call: TRBD1 (5 bases). The CDR3 has 15 amino acids. From germline, CDR1 is MGHRA and CDR2 YSYEKL. CDR3 nucleotide sequence: TGCGCCAGCGGCCAAGATCAGGGAGGGTACACTGAAGCTTTCTTT. Encoded protein: CASGQDQGGYTEAFF.

This chain uses TRBV7-2 with TRBJ2-3; D perhaps matches TRBD2 (6 bases). Trimming took 4 bases from V and 3 from J, leaving 20 bases between them. The CDR3 runs to 17 residues. Germline-derived CDR1 and CDR2 are SGHTA and FQGNSA. The CDR3 coding sequence is TGTGCCAGCAGCTCAAGAGGTTCAGTGGGGGGTACAGATACGCAGTATTTT. Its protein is CASSSRGSVGGTDTQYF.

This clonotype was recorded a few times. The chain uses TRBV2 and TRBJ1-4; a possible D gene is TRBD1 (6 bases). V was shortened by 8 bases and J by 3 bases, with 13 bases between the two germline ends. This CDR3 has 14 amino acids. Germline V CDR1 and CDR2: SNHLY, FYNNEI. The CDR3 is CASLVGGPNEKLFF. The CDR3 DNA follows: TGTGCCAGCCTCGTGGGGGGGCCTAATGAAAAACTGTTTTTT.

The chain employs TRBV7-9 and TRBJ1-2, with D tentatively TRBD1 (5 bases). Per germline, CDR1 SEHNR and CDR2 FQNEAQ (reference sequence). V dropped 3 bases and J dropped 4 bases, with 12 bases sitting between them. The CDR3 loop spans 14 amino acids. This CDR3 is CASSLDTNSYGYTF. Written as DNA, the CDR3 is TGTGCCAGCAGCTTGGACACAAACAGCTATGGCTACACCTTC.